Following are 4 T cell receptor beta chains from one sample sequenced in a study of blood T cell repertoires in COVID-19. The assay was immunoSEQ multiplex PCR, and TCRdb's table has in-frame clones only and misses some. Here the sample spans around 38,000 clones, around nine tenths being singletons. The sample was peripheral blood. Receptors were obtained from a man aged 55 to 70 with COVID-19, enrolled during active disease.

V gene TRBV28 combines with J gene TRBJ2-4; D ambiguous. Deletions cut 6 bases from V and 0 bases from J, with 12 bases between. Germline CDR1 reads MDHEN; CDR2 reads SYDVKM. The CDR3 is made up of 15 amino acids. The CDR3 DNA follows: TGTGCCAGCAGCCCCGTTGGGCTAGCCAAAAACATTCAGTACTTC. Its translation: CASSPVGLAKNIQYF.

V is TRBV14 and J is TRBJ1-4; TRBD1 is a possible D gene (5 bases). Trimming removed 1 base from V and 5 bases from J, with 11 bases in between. Germline assignment: CDR1 SGHDN and CDR2 FVKESK. The CDR3 contains 15 residues. The CDR3 protein is CASSQGLGRNEKLFF. The CDR3 region has the DNA TGTGCCAGCAGCCAAGGCCTGGGGCGGAATGAAAAACTGTTTTTT.

This sequence joins TRBV30 and TRBJ2-3, with a possible D match to TRBD2 (6 bases). CDR3 length: 12 residues. V was clipped by 2 bases and J by 5 bases, with 8 bases between them. Per the germline V gene, CDR1 is GTSNPN and CDR2 is SVGIG (reference sequence). This chain's CDR3 is CAWSLGGDTQYF. CDR3 coding DNA: TGTGCCTGGAGTTTGGGGGGAGATACGCAGTATTTT.

CDR3 region: CASSDYGRETKYEQYF. The CDR3 nucleotides are TGTGCCAGCAGTGACTACGGGCGGGAGACCAAATACGAGCAGTACTTC. The V gene is TRBV6-1, the J gene TRBJ2-7, with 7 bases matching TRBD2. V was clipped by 3 bases and J by 4 bases; unmatched bases: 12. Germline values: CDR1 MNHNS, CDR2 SASEGT. This CDR3 is built from 16 residues.